This T cell receptor (beta chain) appears in the sequencing data of a study of CD8+CD57+ T cells in acquired aplastic anemia. As for the study in general: DNA recovered from sorted CD4+ and CD8+ cells had a mean of about 3 ug. Healthy donor sequencing depth: roughly 10 million CD4+, about 12 million CD8+ reads. Whole-study results and caveats: The study identified twenty-nine CD8+ CDR3 sequences shared by patients and controls. Simpson's diversity of CD8+ cells was not significantly different in patients compared with controls.

The CDR3 covers 12 residues. Trimming took off 4 bases at V and 3 bases at J, with 9 bases between the two ends. CDR1 and CDR2 (germline): DFQATT, SNEGSKA (reference sequence). Details on this clonotype: What it binds is unknown.

Genomic DNA was employed as the template in profiling TCR beta VDJ and CDR3. TCRdb itself ran the reads through MiXCR, one entry per CDR3 protein. Altogether some 47,000 distinct CDR3 sequences are present, about 78% being singletons, with the ten largest covering roughly 34%. This sequence originates from a human donor in good health, serving as a control. The sample taken for sequencing was sorted CD4+, CD8+, or CD8+CD57+ T cells (not recorded which) from PBMCs. The chain joins TRBV20-1 to TRBJ1-1, with D possibly TRBD1 on 5 matching bases. CDR3 coding DNA: TGCAGTGCTAAGATAGGGGACACTGAAGCTTTCTTT. Protein product: CSAKIGDTEAFF.